This T cell receptor (beta chain) stems from a study of T cell repertoires in cytomegalovirus infection. Study-level background: Well-studied HLA-B-restricted CMV epitopes were used in the study alongside recently identified HLA-C-restricted ones. Public TCR beta signatures provided an indication of both CMV infection and a matching HLA type. Findings of the study overall: CMV-specific TCR beta clonotypes restricted by HLA-C dominated the ex vivo response. CMV carriers with the relevant HLA were identified by cumulative public TCR beta family frequency.

TCRdb redid the calling of the reads with MiXCR, one entry per CDR3 protein. The sample shows some 350,000 distinct CDR3 sequences, about a third of them seen only once. The trim removed 6 bases at V and 11 bases at J, leaving 10 bases unmatched. Germline loops: CDR1 MNHEY, CDR2 SVGEGT. CDR3 length: 13 residues. On this clonotype: Its matching antigen is unknown.

The sequence was obtained from a human donor in good health (CMV status not recorded). Some clones in this sample may be carry-over from other donors' samples. V and J are TRBV6-2 or TRBV6-3 and TRBJ1-1; 9 positions match TRBD1. The sample consisted of cultured PBMCs, taken from culture after CMV antigen stimulation. CDR3 protein: CASSSGQGGLAFF. Here the CDR3 DNA reads TGTGCCAGCAGCTCGGGACAGGGAGGCTTGGCTTTCTTT.